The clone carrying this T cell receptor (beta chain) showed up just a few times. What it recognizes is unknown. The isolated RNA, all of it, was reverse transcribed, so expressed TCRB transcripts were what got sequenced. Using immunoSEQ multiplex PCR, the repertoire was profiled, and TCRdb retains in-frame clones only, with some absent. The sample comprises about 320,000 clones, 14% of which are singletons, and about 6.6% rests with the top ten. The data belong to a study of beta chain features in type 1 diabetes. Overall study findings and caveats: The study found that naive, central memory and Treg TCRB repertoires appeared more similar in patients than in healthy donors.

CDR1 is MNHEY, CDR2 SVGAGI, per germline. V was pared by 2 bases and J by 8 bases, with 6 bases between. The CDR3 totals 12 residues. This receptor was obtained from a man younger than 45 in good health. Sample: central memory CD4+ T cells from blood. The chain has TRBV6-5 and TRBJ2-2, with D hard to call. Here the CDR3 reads CASSYPAGELFF. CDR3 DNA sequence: TGTGCCAGCAGTTACCCCGCGGGGGAGCTGTTTTTT.